The clone carrying this TCR beta chain has a handful of counts. What it binds is not known. The ends were cut back, 4 bases at V and 8 bases at J, with 20 bases in the middle. Germline-derived CDR1 and CDR2 are MNHNY and SVGAGI (reference sequence). This CDR3 spans 15 amino acids. This entry is derived from a study of blood T cells in healthy people across ages. PCR was performed a second time for 7 to 11 cycles using a sample-barcoded 5' primer and a J-beta primer mix. Tags on each cDNA molecule came from a template-switch adaptor with 12 random nucleotides. Each CDR3 protein is one row after TCRdb ran MiXCR on the 5' RACE reads. The sample records over 1.5 million distinct CDR3 sequences, around half being singletons. Findings and caveats of the study: In long-lived donors, naive CD4+ cell counts and diversity exceeded those of aged donors.

Each donor gave ten milliliters of peripheral blood. The sample was blood. The sequence came from a woman in her thirties or forties in good health. The chain recombines TRBV6-6 with TRBJ1-2, with TRBD1 as a possible D gene (5 bases). CDR3 sequence (DNA): TGTGCCAGCAGTTCAACAACCCGGACGGGGGAGGGCTACACCTTC. This encodes CASSSTTRTGEGYTF.